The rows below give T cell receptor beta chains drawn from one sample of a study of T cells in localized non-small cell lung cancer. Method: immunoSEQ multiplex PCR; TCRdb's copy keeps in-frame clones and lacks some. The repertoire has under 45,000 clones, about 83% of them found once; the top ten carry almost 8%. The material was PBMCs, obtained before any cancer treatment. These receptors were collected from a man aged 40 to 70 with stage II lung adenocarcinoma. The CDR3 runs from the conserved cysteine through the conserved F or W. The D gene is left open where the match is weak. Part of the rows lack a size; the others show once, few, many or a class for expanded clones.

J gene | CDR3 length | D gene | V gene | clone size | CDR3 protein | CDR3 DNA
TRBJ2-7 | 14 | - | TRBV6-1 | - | CLSTKGGGTYEQYF | TGTCTCTCCACAAAGGGAGGGGGCACCTACGAGCAGTACTTC
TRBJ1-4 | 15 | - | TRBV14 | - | CASSQDRGVGEKLFF | TGTGCCAGCAGCCAAGATCGCGGGGTAGGAGAAAAACTGTTTTTT
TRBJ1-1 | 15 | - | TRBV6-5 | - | CASSYSRTLNTEAFF | TGTGCCAGCAGTTACTCGAGAACCTTGAACACTGAAGCTTTCTTT
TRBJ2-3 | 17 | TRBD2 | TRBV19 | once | CASSTYRLAGVPDTQYF | TGTGCCAGTAGTACGTACCGACTAGCGGGAGTGCCAGATACGCAGTATTTT
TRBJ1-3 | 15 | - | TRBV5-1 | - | CASSFDRYSGNTIYF | TGCGCCAGCAGCTTCGACAGATACTCTGGAAACACCATATATTTT
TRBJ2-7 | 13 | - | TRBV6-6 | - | CASSYGRAYEQYF | TGTGCCAGCAGTTACGGCAGGGCCTACGAGCAGTACTTC
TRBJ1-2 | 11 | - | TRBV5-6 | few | CASSLGYGYTF | TGTGCCAGCAGCTTGGGGTACGGCTACACCTTC
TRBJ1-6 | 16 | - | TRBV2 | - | CASSEEGGGNNSPLHF | TGTGCCAGCAGTGAAGAGGGCGGGGGTAATAATTCACCCCTCCACTTT
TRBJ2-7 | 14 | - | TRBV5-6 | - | CASSLVGSSYEQYF | TGTGCCAGCAGCTTGGTGGGTAGCTCCTACGAGCAGTACTTC
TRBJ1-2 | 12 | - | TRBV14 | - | CASRITGNGYTF | TGTGCCAGCAGGATAACAGGGAATGGCTACACCTTC
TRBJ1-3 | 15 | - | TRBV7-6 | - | CASSLPGKTGNTIYF | TGTGCCAGCAGCCTCCCCGGCAAGACTGGAAACACCATATATTTT
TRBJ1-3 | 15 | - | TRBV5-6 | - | CASSPWGSSGNTIYF | TGTGCCAGCAGCCCTTGGGGTTCATCCGGAAACACCATATATTTT